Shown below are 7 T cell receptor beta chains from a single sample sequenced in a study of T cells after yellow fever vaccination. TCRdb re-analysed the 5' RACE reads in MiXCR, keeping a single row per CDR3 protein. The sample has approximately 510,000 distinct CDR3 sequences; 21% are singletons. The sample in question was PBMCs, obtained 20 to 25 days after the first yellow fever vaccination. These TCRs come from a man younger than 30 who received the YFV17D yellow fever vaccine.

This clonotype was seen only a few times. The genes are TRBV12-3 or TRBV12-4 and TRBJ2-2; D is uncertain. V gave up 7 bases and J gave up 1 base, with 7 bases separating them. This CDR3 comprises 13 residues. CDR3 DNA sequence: TGTGCCAGCACCGACCAGAACACCGGGGAGCTGTTTTTT. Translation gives CASTDQNTGELFF.

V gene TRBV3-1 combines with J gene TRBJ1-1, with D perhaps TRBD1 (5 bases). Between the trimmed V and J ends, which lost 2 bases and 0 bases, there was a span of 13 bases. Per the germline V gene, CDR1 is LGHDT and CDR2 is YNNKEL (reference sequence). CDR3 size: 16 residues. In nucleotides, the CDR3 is TGTGCCAGCAGCCAAATCTGGGGCGGGATGAACACTGAAGCTTTCTTT. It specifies CASSQIWGGMNTEAFF.

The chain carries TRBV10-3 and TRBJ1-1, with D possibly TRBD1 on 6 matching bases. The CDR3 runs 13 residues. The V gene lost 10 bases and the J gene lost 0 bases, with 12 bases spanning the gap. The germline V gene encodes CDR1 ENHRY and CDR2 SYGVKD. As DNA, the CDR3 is TGTGCCACCGGAGGGGACATGAACACTGAAGCTTTCTTT. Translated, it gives CATGGDMNTEAFF.

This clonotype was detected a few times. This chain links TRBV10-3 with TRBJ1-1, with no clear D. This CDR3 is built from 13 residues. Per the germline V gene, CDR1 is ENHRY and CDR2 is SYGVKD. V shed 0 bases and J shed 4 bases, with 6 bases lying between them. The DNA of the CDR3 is TGTGCCATCAGTGAGTCAGCAGGCACTGAAGCTTTCTTT. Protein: CAISESAGTEAFF.

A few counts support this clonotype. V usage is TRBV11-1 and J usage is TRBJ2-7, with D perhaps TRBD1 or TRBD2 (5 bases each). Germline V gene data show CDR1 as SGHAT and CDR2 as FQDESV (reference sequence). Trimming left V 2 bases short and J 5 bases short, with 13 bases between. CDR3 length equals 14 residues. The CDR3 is CASSLYLGDHEQYF. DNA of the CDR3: TGTGCCAGCAGCTTATATTTAGGGGACCACGAGCAGTACTTC.

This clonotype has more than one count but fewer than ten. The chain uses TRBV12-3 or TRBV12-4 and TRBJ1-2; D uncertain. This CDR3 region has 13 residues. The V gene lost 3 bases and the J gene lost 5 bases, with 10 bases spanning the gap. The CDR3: CASSLLLGYGYTF. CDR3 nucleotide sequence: TGTGCCAGCAGTTTGCTTCTAGGGTATGGCTACACCTTC.

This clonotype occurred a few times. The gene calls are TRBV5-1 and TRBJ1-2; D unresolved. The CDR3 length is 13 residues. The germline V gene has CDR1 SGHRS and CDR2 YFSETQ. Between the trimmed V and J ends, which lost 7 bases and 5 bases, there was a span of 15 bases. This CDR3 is CASGERAGYGYTF. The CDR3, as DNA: TGCGCCAGCGGCGAGCGTGCGGGGTATGGCTACACCTTC.